These T cell receptor beta chains were read from a single sample in a study of post-analysis software for immune sequencing data. TCRdb itself ran the PCR reads through MiXCR, one entry per CDR3 protein. The sample lists some 890,000 distinct CDR3 sequences; approximately 53% were seen once. What was sequenced was blood. Receptor source: a girl aged 10 to 17 with multiple sclerosis. Each CDR3 is given with its conserved first and last residue.

len: 12
v_gene: TRBV29-1
j_gene: TRBJ2-5
CDR3aa: CSVNRQQETQYF

len: 18
v_gene: TRBV10-3
j_gene: TRBJ2-7
CDR3aa: CAISEPGLAGGNSYEQYF

len: 15
v_gene: TRBV4-1
j_gene: TRBJ2-3
CDR3aa: CASSHVGAETDTQYF

len: 12
v_gene: TRBV20-1
j_gene: TRBJ2-5
CDR3aa: CSARPSMGEQYF

len: 16
v_gene: TRBV5-1
j_gene: TRBJ2-1
CDR3aa: CASSLVRGGSYNEQFF

len: 12
v_gene: TRBV12-3/TRBV12-4
j_gene: TRBJ2-7
CDR3aa: CASSFLGNEQYF

len: 15
v_gene: TRBV24-1
j_gene: TRBJ2-1
CDR3aa: CATSDPGTGYGEQFF

len: 14
v_gene: TRBV5-6
j_gene: TRBJ2-3
CDR3aa: CASLSRLAPDTQYF

len: 16
v_gene: TRBV5-1
j_gene: TRBJ1-4
CDR3aa: CASSLDLTSGNEKLFF

len: 13
v_gene: TRBV28
j_gene: TRBJ1-2
CDR3aa: CAIPGRGSYGYTF

len: 18
v_gene: TRBV27
j_gene: TRBJ2-6
CDR3aa: CASSSPFRVPSGANVLTF

len: 16
v_gene: TRBV20-1
j_gene: -
CDR3aa: CSARVEGASSRNIQYF

len: 15
v_gene: TRBV7-6
j_gene: TRBJ1-5
CDR3aa: CASSETGASNQPQHF

len: 15
v_gene: TRBV18
j_gene: TRBJ2-7
CDR3aa: CASSPPLANSYEQYF

len: 16
v_gene: TRBV7-2
j_gene: TRBJ2-3
CDR3aa: CASSLQGAIGTDTQYF

len: 16
v_gene: TRBV24-1
j_gene: TRBJ2-1
CDR3aa: CATSDRGQGLGNEQFF

len: 17
v_gene: TRBV11-2
j_gene: TRBJ1-2
CDR3aa: CASSPAPEDSANYGYTF

len: 17
v_gene: TRBV10-3
j_gene: TRBJ2-3
CDR3aa: CAISVSSGGGGTDTQYF

len: 15
v_gene: TRBV2
j_gene: TRBJ2-5
CDR3aa: CASNRLAGQQETQYF

len: 13
v_gene: TRBV29-1
j_gene: TRBJ2-3
CDR3aa: CSIPLARLDTQYF

len: 14
v_gene: TRBV5-1
j_gene: TRBJ2-5
CDR3aa: CASSDRQVQETQYF

len: 12
v_gene: TRBV7-9
j_gene: TRBJ2-7
CDR3aa: CASSFGPYEQYF

len: 14
v_gene: TRBV20-1
j_gene: TRBJ2-1
CDR3aa: CSARDGRGPNEQFF

len: 13
v_gene: TRBV12-5
j_gene: TRBJ1-5
CDR3aa: CASGFGSGQPQHF

len: 17
v_gene: TRBV5-1
j_gene: TRBJ2-5
CDR3aa: CASSPGPSGTTQETQYF

len: 14
v_gene: TRBV11-1
j_gene: TRBJ2-1
CDR3aa: CAIARDTPYNEQFF

len: 12
v_gene: TRBV10-2
j_gene: -
CDR3aa: CASKDPLYEQYF

len: 18
v_gene: TRBV2
j_gene: TRBJ2-1
CDR3aa: CASSEALGLAADHNEQFF

len: 15
v_gene: TRBV7-8
j_gene: TRBJ2-7
CDR3aa: CASSGTSGGSREQYF

len: 14
v_gene: TRBV7-3
j_gene: TRBJ2-7
CDR3aa: CASSLTGQSYEQYF

len: 17
v_gene: TRBV15
j_gene: TRBJ2-5
CDR3aa: CATSREPWTGGWETQYF

len: 16
v_gene: TRBV5-5
j_gene: TRBJ2-1
CDR3aa: CASSPSWQGHYNEQFF

len: 12
v_gene: TRBV12-3/TRBV12-4
j_gene: TRBJ2-7
CDR3aa: CASSLSPFSQYF

len: 15
v_gene: TRBV20-1
j_gene: TRBJ2-7
CDR3aa: CSASPLAGGPYEQYF

len: 14
v_gene: TRBV12-3/TRBV12-4
j_gene: TRBJ1-1
CDR3aa: CASSFGFMNTEAFF

len: 20
v_gene: TRBV3-1
j_gene: TRBJ2-3
CDR3aa: CASSRTRGLAGGGRTDTQYF

len: 14
v_gene: TRBV20-1
j_gene: TRBJ2-1
CDR3aa: CSSGTSGGSNEQFF

len: 17
v_gene: TRBV5-6
j_gene: TRBJ2-6
CDR3aa: CASSTLRQGVGANVLTF

len: 15
v_gene: TRBV5-1
j_gene: TRBJ2-3
CDR3aa: CASSWTEPSTDTQYF

len: 21
v_gene: TRBV5-1
j_gene: TRBJ2-1
CDR3aa: CASSETRPHGFSGASRIGQFF

len: 13
v_gene: TRBV20-1
j_gene: TRBJ2-7
CDR3aa: CSASPPGHYEQYF

len: 15
v_gene: TRBV7-8
j_gene: TRBJ2-3
CDR3aa: CASRQARASTDTQYF

len: 20
v_gene: TRBV6-5
j_gene: TRBJ1-2
CDR3aa: CASSYSLGQGAKLANYGYTF

len: 12
v_gene: TRBV2
j_gene: TRBJ1-5
CDR3aa: CASSRITQPQHF